This TCR beta chain was profiled in a study of blood T cell repertoires in COVID-19 (dated by TCRdb to 2018 to 2020). As for the study more broadly: Samples covering the acute and convalescent phases of COVID-19 were provided by collaborators in the United States, Italy and Spain. The material from the prospective study consisted of cDNA or gDNA derived from T cells, B-cell-depleted T cells, or PBMCs. The dataset comprised deeply sampled blood TCRbeta repertoires from subjects exposed to, actively infected with, or recovered from COVID-19. The repertoires were made available in a free public database intended to serve as a resource for research on the immune response to SARS-CoV-2. The samples were drawn from two sources: the first 160 participants of the ongoing ImmuneRACE study, and over 950 subjects contributed by 6 global collaborators. Sample metadata almost always included a de-identified subject ID, COVID-19 status, age in years and sex. Where available, HLA class I and class II types were obtained from metadata supplied by the sample provider rather than from assay-based typing. Overall study results and their limits: Clinical and demographic metadata were provided uncurated, with the amount varying by source and participant.

TCRbeta CDR3 regions were amplified from genomic DNA using the immunoSEQ Assay, a bias-controlled multiplex PCR. The source study handled its data this way. Within the assay, amplification of reference gene primers was used to estimate how many nucleated cells each sample contained. Sequence reads were collapsed and filtered to measure the absolute abundance of every unique TCRbeta CDR3 rearrangement. For each sample, productive Simpson clonality was calculated as the square root of Simpson's diversity index over productive rearrangements. In its TCRdb copy, this immuneACCESS table keeps in-frame sequences only and misses some clones. Where compared with another copy, unresolved V genes explain less than half of these, and the others have no known cause. That table supplies the V and J calls and clone size; D and trimming were determined from the DNA. In all, the sample holds roughly 140,000 clones, and about three quarters of those were seen once. The biggest ten clones account for 1.9% of the sample.

The germline V and J ends show losses of 0 bases and 6 bases respectively, and no gene match explains 7 bases of the junction. CDR1 and CDR2 were assigned from the germline V gene as SGHDT and YYEEEE. The CDR3, from cysteine to phenylalanine, totals 15 residues. This entry keeps only the CDR3 DNA: 45 bases, framed from base 1. Whole blood was collected in K2EDTA tubes by collaborating institutions according to the institutions' own protocols. For TCRbeta analysis, collaborators shipped samples in one of three forms: frozen whole blood, isolated PBMCs, or DNA extracted from either of those sample types. A remark on this clone: The clone's antigen remains unknown. The sample holds no much larger clone one base away, and base qualities are not on file.

Sequenced: peripheral blood. The chain is made from TRBV5-6 and TRBJ1-2; 8 bases in the middle match TRBD1. This receptor was identified in a woman aged 60-75 years with acute or convalescent COVID-19. The nucleotide sequence reads TGTGCCAGCAGCTTGGTCCGCAGGGGGCAAGATGGCTACACCTTC. Translated, it reads CASSLVRRGQDGYTF.